Many counts were recorded for the clone carrying this T cell receptor (beta chain). This sample is drawn from a study of control samples from healthy donors and cancer patients. Measured with immunoSEQ multiplex PCR; TCRdb has only the in-frame clones, and not every one. The table lists about 120,000 clones, 85% to 90% of them singletons. This CDR3 contains 10 residues. Between the trimmed V and J ends, which lost 4 bases and 7 bases, there was a span of 5 bases. The germline V gene has CDR1 MNHEY and CDR2 SVGAGI. Material for sequencing was PBMCs. V and J are TRBV6-5 and TRBJ2-7; no definite D call. The source is a woman aged 45-60 years with colorectal cancer. CDR3 sequence: CASSSIEQYF. The CDR3 DNA follows: TGTGCCAGCAGTTCGATAGAGCAGTACTTC.